This TCR beta chain was captured by sequencing in a study of post-analysis software for immune sequencing data. Looking at the study overall: Included among the disease courses, which were recorded for the cohort, were relapsing-remitting, secondary progressive and progressive-relapsing multiple sclerosis. Overall study findings and caveats: Five TRBV segments occurring more often in patients than controls included TRBV5-6, TRBV5-1 and TRBV20-1. The study found significantly lower normalized Chao1 diversity in multiple sclerosis patients than in controls. Strong same-batch co-clustering of samples appeared with F measure clustering.

The TCR beta cDNA libraries carried unique molecular identifiers. Between roughly 0.9 and 11 million T cells gave rise to roughly 0.5 million cDNA molecules. Using its own MiXCR run on the PCR reads, TCRdb lists one record per CDR3 protein. Of about 540,000 distinct CDR3 sequences listed, around 34% are singletons. The V gene end was trimmed by 5 bases and the J gene end by 0 bases; junction bases not matched to a gene: 5. Germline V gene lookup returns CDR1 SGHRS and CDR2 YFSETQ. The CDR3 consists of 16 residues. Concerning this clonotype itself: Antigen unknown.

Source material: blood. The chain employs TRBV5-1 and TRBJ2-1, with 10 nucleotides matching TRBD2. The clonotype was recovered from a girl under 18 with multiple sclerosis. In nucleotides, the CDR3 is TGCGCCAGCAGGTCTAGCGGGGGTAGCTCCTACAATGAGCAGTTCTTC. Its translation is CASRSSGGSSYNEQFF.